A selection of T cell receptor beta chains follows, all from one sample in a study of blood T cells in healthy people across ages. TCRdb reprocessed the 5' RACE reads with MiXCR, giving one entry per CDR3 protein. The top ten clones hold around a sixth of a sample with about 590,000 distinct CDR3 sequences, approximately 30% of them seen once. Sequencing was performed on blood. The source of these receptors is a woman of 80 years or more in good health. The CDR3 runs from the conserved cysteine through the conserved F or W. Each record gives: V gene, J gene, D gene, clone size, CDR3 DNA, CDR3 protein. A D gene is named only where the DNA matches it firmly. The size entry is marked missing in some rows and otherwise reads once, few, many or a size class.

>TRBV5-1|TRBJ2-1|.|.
TGCGCCAGCAGCCCGGGGGACTCTTACAATGAGCAGTTCTTC
CASSPGDSYNEQFF
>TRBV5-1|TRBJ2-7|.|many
TGCGCCAGCAGCTTGGGGACAGCACGCTCCTACGAGCAGTACTTC
CASSLGTARSYEQYF
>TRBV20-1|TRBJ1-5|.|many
TGCAGTGCTGGGACTGAGCCCCAGCATTTT
CSAGTEPQHF
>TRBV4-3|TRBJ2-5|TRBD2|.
TGCGCCAGCAGCTTGGGGAGAGGACTAGCGTTAAATGAGCAGTACTTC
CASSLGRGLALNEQYF
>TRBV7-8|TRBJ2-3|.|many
TGTGCCAGCAGCTTAGCGGGGGACACAGATACGCAGTATTTT
CASSLAGDTDTQYF
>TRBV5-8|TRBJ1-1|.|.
TGTGCCAGCAGCTTGGCCACACGGGCGAACACTGAAGCTTTCTTT
CASSLATRANTEAFF
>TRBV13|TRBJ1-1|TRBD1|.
TGTGCCAGCAGCCCGCCCCGGACAGGGGGCGCGAACACTGAAGCTTTCTTT
CASSPPRTGGANTEAFF
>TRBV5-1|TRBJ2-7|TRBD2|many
TGCGCCAGCAGCTTTTCGACTAGCGGGATCTACGAGCAGTACTTC
CASSFSTSGIYEQYF
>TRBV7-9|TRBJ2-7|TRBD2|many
TGTGCCAGCAGCTTTAAAATCGGGGGGGACTCCTACGAGCAGTACTTC
CASSFKIGGDSYEQYF
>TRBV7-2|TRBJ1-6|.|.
TGTGCCAGCAGCAGGGGACGTTCAAACTCACCCCTCCACTTT
CASSRGRSNSPLHF
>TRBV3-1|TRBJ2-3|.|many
TGTGCCAGCAGCCAGGGGGGAGGAGATACGCAGTATTTT
CASSQGGGDTQYF
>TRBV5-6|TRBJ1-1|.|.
TGTGCCAGCAGCCCCGTCGGGAGGGCGTCGACTGAAGCTTTCTTT
CASSPVGRASTEAFF
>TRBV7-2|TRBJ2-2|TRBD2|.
TGTGCCAGCAGCTCAATAGCGGGGGCCGGGGAGCTGTTTTTT
CASSSIAGAGELFF
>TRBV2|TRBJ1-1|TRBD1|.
TGTGCCAGCAGTGTAGGGGGCGGGCGCACTGAAGCTTTCTTT
CASSVGGGRTEAFF
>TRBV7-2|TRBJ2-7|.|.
TGCGCCTGCAGTCCCAACTCCTACGAGCAGTACTTC
CACSPNSYEQYF
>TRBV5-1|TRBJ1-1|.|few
TGCGCCAGCAGCTTGAAAGGGACTATTCGCAACACTGAAGCTTTCTTT
CASSLKGTIRNTEAFF
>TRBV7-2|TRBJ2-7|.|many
TGTGCCAGCAGCTTATATATGGCAGGGTTCGGCGAGCAGTACTTC
CASSLYMAGFGEQYF
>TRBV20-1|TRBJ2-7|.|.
TGCAGTGCTAGGCCCCCCGAGCCCTTTTCCTACAATGAGCAGTACTTC
CSARPPEPFSYNEQYF
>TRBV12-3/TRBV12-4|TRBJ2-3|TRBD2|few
TGTGCCAGCACGGGAGGGATCACAGATGCGCAGTATTTT
CASTGGITDAQYF
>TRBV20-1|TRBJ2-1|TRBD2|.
TGCAGTCTCAGGGCACTAGCGAAGAATGAGCAGTTCTTC
CSLRALAKNEQFF
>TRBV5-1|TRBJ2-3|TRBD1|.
TGCGCCAGTCAACCGACCGGGACAGGGAGGACAGATACGCAGTATTTT
CASQPTGTGRTDTQYF